One T cell receptor beta chain is described in this entry. Germline CDR1 reads SGHTA; CDR2 reads FQGTGA. The CDR3 loop spans 16 amino acids. V was pared by 1 base and J by 3 bases, with 6 bases of the junction left unmatched. Time point in this sample: approximately twelve months of natalizumab therapy. The control group, sampled over time, had multiple sclerosis, received natalizumab and did not develop PML. This specimen belongs to a study of multiple sclerosis patients with progressive multifocal leukoencephalopathy. Data came from immunoSEQ multiplex PCR; TCRdb stores just in-frame clones and leaves some out. This sample has approximately 30,000 clones; almost 90% occur once, and the top ten carry approximately 1.4%.

The material was PBMCs, obtained from a patient treated with natalizumab. The TCR was taken from a human donor with multiple sclerosis. The chain carries TRBV7-3 and TRBJ2-7, with 10 nucleotides matching TRBD1. CDR3 coding DNA: TGTGCCAGCAGCTTAAGGGGCGGGACAGGGGTCTACGAGCAGTACTTC. It encodes CASSLRGGTGVYEQYF.